This record looks at one T cell receptor beta chain sequence and its context. The data belong to a study of shared clonotypes between healthy human individuals. Study-wide context: Ranging from 18 to 49 in age, donors were a couple of women and a few men.

Genomic DNA for unsorted samples, which was extracted with the QIAamp DNA Blood Mini kit, came from roughly 100 million PBMCs. Methods used by the authors: Filtering differed for immunoSEQ, which gave only junction sequences without quality scores. The data were produced by immunoSEQ multiplex PCR, yet TCRdb's version contains in-frame clones alone and is incomplete. The V and J calls and clone size come from that table; D and trimming were worked out from the DNA. The sample lists fewer than 650,000 clones; less than 80% were seen once. The specimen was PBMCs. The source of this sequence is a woman aged 40-49 years in good health. Some clones in this sample may be carry-over from other donors' samples.

The CDR3 DNA is TGTGCCAGCAGTCGCCGGGGAGGGGACCATCAGCCCCAGCATTTT. Protein: CASSRRGGDHQPQHF. The V and J genes are TRBV28 and TRBJ1-5; possibly TRBD1 for D (5 bases). Germline V gene data show CDR1 as MDHEN and CDR2 as SYDVKM. The CDR3 spans 15 residues. V was shortened by 5 bases and J by 5 bases, with 16 bases between the two germline ends.